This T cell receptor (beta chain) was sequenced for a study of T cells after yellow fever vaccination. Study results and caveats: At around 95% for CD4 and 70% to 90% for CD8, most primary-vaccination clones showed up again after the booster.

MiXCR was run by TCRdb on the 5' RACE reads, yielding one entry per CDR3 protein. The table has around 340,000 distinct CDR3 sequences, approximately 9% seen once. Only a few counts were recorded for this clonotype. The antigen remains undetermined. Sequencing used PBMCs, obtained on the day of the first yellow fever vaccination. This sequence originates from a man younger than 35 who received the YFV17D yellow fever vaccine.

The CDR3 loop is CTSSQVGEEDSNQPQHF. CDR3 coding DNA: TGCACCAGCAGCCAAGTTGGGGAAGAAGATAGCAATCAGCCCCAGCATTTT. V is TRBV1 and J is TRBJ1-5. TRBV1 is a pseudogene. CDR3 length: 17 amino acids.